These T cell receptor beta chains were read from a single sample in a study of cytomegalovirus exposure and HLA in healthy donors. Method: immunoSEQ multiplex PCR; TCRdb's copy keeps in-frame clones and lacks some. The sample has just under 65,000 clones. Material: PBMCs. The receptor set was obtained from a boy younger than 18 in good health and CMV-seronegative. The CDR3 runs from the conserved cysteine through the conserved F or W. Each record gives: J gene, D gene, V gene, CDR3 protein, CDR3 DNA. D genes are given only for firm matches.

j_call: TRBJ2-2; d_call: -; v_call: TRBV4-2; cdr3_aa: CASSQEIDKYTGELFF; cdr3_nt: TGTGCCAGCAGCCAAGAGATTGACAAATACACCGGGGAGCTGTTTTTT
j_call: TRBJ1-5; d_call: TRBD1; v_call: TRBV27; cdr3_aa: CASSIQGVDQPQHF; cdr3_nt: TGTGCCAGCAGCATACAGGGGGTTGATCAGCCCCAGCATTTT
j_call: TRBJ2-1; d_call: -; v_call: TRBV7-2; cdr3_aa: CASSLTNYEQFF; cdr3_nt: TGTGCCAGCAGCTTAACGAACTATGAGCAGTTCTTC
j_call: TRBJ2-7; d_call: TRBD1; v_call: TRBV25-1; cdr3_aa: CASSLPGQLNVPYEQYF; cdr3_nt: TGTGCCAGCAGTCTTCCGGGACAGCTCAATGTACCCTACGAGCAGTACTTC
j_call: TRBJ2-1; d_call: TRBD2; v_call: TRBV6-1; cdr3_aa: CASSVTSGRAHNEQFF; cdr3_nt: TGTGCCAGCAGTGTCACTAGCGGGAGGGCCCACAATGAGCAGTTCTTC
j_call: TRBJ2-1; d_call: TRBD1; v_call: TRBV2; cdr3_aa: CASSETGVKFF; cdr3_nt: TGTGCCAGCAGTGAGACAGGGGTGAAGTTCTTC
j_call: TRBJ1-2; d_call: -; v_call: TRBV4-1; cdr3_aa: CASSRQQGAGYTF; cdr3_nt: TGCGCCAGCAGCCGACAGCAGGGCGCTGGCTACACCTTC
j_call: TRBJ1-2; d_call: TRBD1; v_call: TRBV27; cdr3_aa: CASRPGQGAIRAGYTF; cdr3_nt: TGTGCCAGCAGACCGGGACAGGGGGCTATTCGCGCGGGCTACACCTTC
j_call: TRBJ2-2; d_call: -; v_call: TRBV7-2; cdr3_aa: CASEKTRDTGELFF; cdr3_nt: TGTGCCAGCGAAAAAACGAGGGACACCGGGGAGCTGTTTTTT
j_call: TRBJ1-1; d_call: -; v_call: TRBV30; cdr3_aa: CAWSVRGSRPTEAFF; cdr3_nt: TGTGCCTGGAGTGTAAGGGGCTCGAGACCCACTGAAGCTTTCTTT
j_call: TRBJ2-5; d_call: -; v_call: TRBV20-1; cdr3_aa: CSANPMETQYF; cdr3_nt: TGCAGTGCCAACCCTATGGAGACCCAGTACTTC
j_call: TRBJ2-2; d_call: TRBD2; v_call: TRBV7-3; cdr3_aa: CASSSGLAGVNTGELFF; cdr3_nt: TGTGCCAGCAGCTCCGGACTAGCGGGAGTGAACACCGGGGAGCTGTTTTTT
j_call: TRBJ2-7; d_call: TRBD1; v_call: TRBV10-3; cdr3_aa: CATRDRGDEQYF; cdr3_nt: TGTGCCACACGGGACAGGGGCGACGAGCAGTACTTC
j_call: TRBJ2-5; d_call: -; v_call: TRBV20-1; cdr3_aa: CSALGETQYF; cdr3_nt: TGCAGTGCCCTCGGAGAGACCCAGTACTTC
j_call: TRBJ1-2; d_call: TRBD1; v_call: TRBV6-5; cdr3_aa: CASIGDRGYGYTF; cdr3_nt: TGTGCCAGCATTGGCGACAGGGGCTATGGCTACACCTTC
j_call: TRBJ2-2; d_call: -; v_call: TRBV7-9; cdr3_aa: CASSLSFPTGELFF; cdr3_nt: TGTGCCAGCAGCTTATCCTTCCCGACCGGGGAGCTGTTTTTT
j_call: TRBJ1-1; d_call: TRBD1; v_call: TRBV18; cdr3_aa: CASSPPTGTNTEAFF; cdr3_nt: TGTGCCAGCTCACCCCCGACAGGGACGAACACTGAAGCTTTCTTT
j_call: TRBJ2-3; d_call: -; v_call: TRBV29-1; cdr3_aa: CSVEKREQGSDTQYF; cdr3_nt: TGCAGCGTTGAAAAAAGGGAACAGGGCTCAGATACGCAGTATTTT
j_call: TRBJ1-1; d_call: -; v_call: TRBV7-3; cdr3_aa: CASSLYGGSGLNTEAFF; cdr3_nt: TGTGCCAGCAGCTTATACGGGGGTTCGGGCCTAAACACTGAAGCTTTCTTT
j_call: TRBJ2-5; d_call: -; v_call: TRBV30; cdr3_aa: CAWSSQGLAQYF; cdr3_nt: TGTGCCTGGAGTTCGCAGGGATTGGCCCAGTACTTC
j_call: TRBJ1-2; d_call: -; v_call: TRBV6-4; cdr3_aa: CASSDTNREDGYTF; cdr3_nt: TGTGCCAGCAGTGACACCAACAGGGAAGATGGCTACACCTTC
j_call: TRBJ1-5; d_call: -; v_call: TRBV6-1; cdr3_aa: CASTPVVHSNQPQHF; cdr3_nt: TGTGCCAGCACCCCTGTCGTACATAGCAATCAGCCCCAGCATTTT
j_call: TRBJ2-5; d_call: TRBD1; v_call: TRBV2; cdr3_aa: CASSDDREETQYF; cdr3_nt: TGTGCCAGCAGTGATGACAGGGAAGAGACCCAGTACTTC
j_call: TRBJ2-7; d_call: -; v_call: TRBV7-6; cdr3_aa: CASSRYSQAGYEQYF; cdr3_nt: TGTGCCAGCAGCCGTTACAGTCAGGCGGGGTACGAGCAGTACTTC
j_call: TRBJ2-1; d_call: -; v_call: TRBV18; cdr3_aa: CASSPPLSANSYNEQFF; cdr3_nt: TGTGCCAGCTCACCACCGCTCAGCGCTAACTCCTACAATGAGCAGTTCTTC
j_call: TRBJ2-1; d_call: -; v_call: TRBV9; cdr3_aa: CASSVGLADIPYNEQFF; cdr3_nt: TGTGCCAGCAGCGTAGGTTTAGCGGATATCCCCTACAATGAGCAGTTCTTC
j_call: TRBJ2-7; d_call: -; v_call: TRBV6-1; cdr3_aa: CASSLRPLYEQYF; cdr3_nt: TGTGCCAGCAGTCTCAGGCCCCTCTACGAGCAGTACTTC
j_call: TRBJ2-1; d_call: TRBD2; v_call: TRBV7-9; cdr3_aa: CASSPLAGVDEQFF; cdr3_nt: TGTGCCAGCAGCCCACTAGCGGGAGTCGATGAGCAGTTCTTC
j_call: TRBJ2-1; d_call: -; v_call: TRBV2; cdr3_aa: CASGGRGAYNEQFF; cdr3_nt: TGTGCCAGCGGAGGCCGTGGGGCCTACAATGAGCAGTTCTTC
j_call: TRBJ2-3; d_call: TRBD2; v_call: TRBV5-1; cdr3_aa: CASSGLAGGLSTDTQYF; cdr3_nt: TGCGCCAGCAGCGGGCTAGCGGGGGGACTTAGCACAGATACGCAGTATTTT
j_call: TRBJ1-1; d_call: -; v_call: TRBV6-1; cdr3_aa: CATYTLNTEAFF; cdr3_nt: TGTGCCACTTATACACTGAACACTGAAGCTTTCTTT
j_call: TRBJ2-3; d_call: -; v_call: TRBV7-7; cdr3_aa: CASSLLEAGQGTDTQYF; cdr3_nt: TGTGCCAGCAGCTTATTAGAGGCGGGCCAGGGCACAGATACGCAGTATTTT
j_call: TRBJ1-5; d_call: TRBD1; v_call: TRBV19; cdr3_aa: CASRPGQFNQPQHF; cdr3_nt: TGTGCCAGTAGACCGGGACAGTTCAATCAGCCCCAGCATTTT
j_call: TRBJ1-2; d_call: -; v_call: TRBV6-4; cdr3_aa: CASRGGYGYTF; cdr3_nt: TGTGCCAGCAGGGGGGGCTATGGCTACACCTTC
j_call: TRBJ2-7; d_call: TRBD1; v_call: TRBV5-1; cdr3_aa: CASSVEAVTGGGYEQYF; cdr3_nt: TGCGCCAGCAGCGTGGAAGCCGTGACAGGGGGCGGGTACGAGCAGTACTTC
j_call: TRBJ1-1; d_call: -; v_call: TRBV6-6; cdr3_aa: CASSYPLGQNTEAFF; cdr3_nt: TGTGCCAGCAGTTATCCCCTGGGACAGAACACTGAAGCTTTCTTT
j_call: TRBJ2-7; d_call: -; v_call: TRBV5-8; cdr3_aa: CASSLGQLNEQYF; cdr3_nt: TGTGCCAGCAGCTTGGGACAGTTAAACGAGCAGTACTTC
j_call: TRBJ2-7; d_call: TRBD1; v_call: TRBV4-3; cdr3_aa: CASSLDRTASYEQYF; cdr3_nt: TGCGCCAGCAGCCTGGACAGGACGGCCTCCTACGAGCAGTACTTC
j_call: TRBJ1-2; d_call: TRBD1; v_call: TRBV19; cdr3_aa: CATSKTRTGGNYGYTF; cdr3_nt: TGTGCCACGAGCAAAACCAGGACAGGGGGAAACTATGGCTACACCTTC
j_call: TRBJ1-2; d_call: TRBD1; v_call: TRBV6-1; cdr3_aa: CASSDRGRAGYTF; cdr3_nt: TGTGCCAGCAGTGACAGGGGGCGGGCTGGCTACACCTTC
j_call: TRBJ1-2; d_call: TRBD1; v_call: TRBV5-6; cdr3_aa: CASSLGTGAPVYGYTF; cdr3_nt: TGTGCCAGCAGCTTGGGGACAGGGGCACCTGTCTATGGCTACACCTTC
j_call: TRBJ2-3; d_call: TRBD1; v_call: TRBV11-3; cdr3_aa: CASSLGDRAKADTQYF; cdr3_nt: TGTGCCAGCAGCTTAGGGGACAGGGCTAAAGCAGATACGCAGTATTTT
j_call: TRBJ1-5; d_call: -; v_call: TRBV7-2; cdr3_aa: CASQGQGLNQPQHF; cdr3_nt: TGTGCCAGCCAAGGTCAGGGTCTCAATCAGCCCCAGCATTTT
j_call: TRBJ1-2; d_call: -; v_call: TRBV9; cdr3_aa: CASRVLSGARQDGYTF; cdr3_nt: TGTGCCAGCAGGGTTTTGTCAGGGGCCCGACAGGATGGCTACACCTTC
j_call: TRBJ2-1; d_call: TRBD1; v_call: TRBV5-1; cdr3_aa: CASSLRDSHEQFF; cdr3_nt: TGCGCCAGCAGCTTGAGGGACAGCCATGAGCAGTTCTTC
j_call: TRBJ2-5; d_call: TRBD2; v_call: TRBV5-6; cdr3_aa: CASSPDRGVQETQYF; cdr3_nt: TGTGCCAGCAGCCCGGACCGGGGGGTGCAAGAGACCCAGTACTTC
j_call: TRBJ1-1; d_call: TRBD1; v_call: TRBV6-1; cdr3_aa: CASKGSAGGMAFF; cdr3_nt: TGTGCCAGCAAAGGGTCGGCAGGGGGAATGGCTTTCTTT